The present entry profiles one T cell receptor beta chain with its context. Its antigen is currently unknown. This specimen includes other DNA sequences encoding the same CDR3. Some clones are missing from TCRdb's copy, which holds only in-frame ones; the method was immunoSEQ multiplex PCR. The table has around 2.3 million clones, around 95% seen once. The germline CDR1 and CDR2 sequences are DFQATT and SNEGSKA (reference sequence). Trimming stripped 5 bases from V and 5 bases from J, with 9 bases between. The CDR3 runs 11 residues. The entry originates in a study of shared clonotypes between healthy human individuals. Study-level information: CD8 memory received one plate per donor, CD8 naive two, CD4 memory three and CD4 naive three. Whole-study results and caveats: Generation probabilities were higher for clonotypes shared across all four sorted-subset donors than for unshared ones. The authors expected sequencing depth to affect clonotype sharing among donors.

Sequencing used naive CD4+ T cells sorted from blood. Described subset: CD45RA+ positively selected. This sequence originates from a man younger than 30 in good health. The chain links TRBV20-1 to TRBJ1-2, with D possibly TRBD1 on 5 matching bases. CDR3 sequence reads: CSAGGDYGYTF. DNA of the CDR3: TGCAGTGCTGGGGGGGATTATGGCTACACCTTC.